This T cell receptor (beta chain) was sequenced for a study of shared clonotypes between healthy human individuals. Study outcomes and limitations: Rarefaction revealed incomplete sorted-subset sequencing despite large depth. Lower generation probabilities were found for non-shared clonotypes than for those shared by all four donors. Few donors restricted represented genetic and exposure-history diversity.

Here immunoSEQ multiplex PCR was the method, and the copy in TCRdb shows in-frame clones only, minus some. The sample contains over a million clones, 95% to 99% of which appear only once. Looked up from germline, CDR1 is ENHRY and CDR2 is SYGVKD. The V end lost 2 bases, the J end lost 5 bases, and 13 bases lay between the germline ends. CDR3 length: 14 residues. Concerning this clone itself: Its target is unknown.

The source material was naive CD4+ T cells sorted from blood. The sample's subset: CD45RA+ positively selected. The rearrangement joins TRBV10-3 to TRBJ2-7, with D unresolved. This clonotype originated in a man aged 25-45 years in good health. In nucleotides, the CDR3 is TGTGCCATCAGTGAGGGGTTGGGATCCGACGAGCAGTACTTC. Translating gives CAISEGLGSDEQYF.